This T cell receptor beta chain appears in the sequencing data of a study of response to subunit inactivated influenza vaccine. General study results and limits: Few additional T cells are recruited per seasonal influenza vaccination, authors suggested.

V shed 3 bases and J shed 3 bases, with 6 bases lying between them. This CDR3 is 12 amino acids long. CDR1 SNHLY and CDR2 FYNNEI come from the germline V gene. TCRdb analysed the RT-PCR reads with MiXCR anew, one entry per CDR3 protein. Of under 950,000 distinct CDR3 sequences listed, around 21% were seen once; the top ten hold more than 8.5%. Of note for this clonotype: Its antigen is unknown.

The chain recombines TRBV2 with TRBJ2-7; D unclear. The clonotype comes from a man in his fifties who received an inactivated influenza vaccine. Sequenced here: PBMCs from blood, sampled 5 days after vaccination. Here the CDR3 DNA reads TGTGCCAGCAGTGAGACACTCTACGAGCAGTACTTC. This encodes CASSETLYEQYF.